This record concerns one T cell receptor beta chain sequence. The antigen is undetermined. Sample-barcoded 5' priming and a J-beta primer mix drove a second PCR of about 6 to 11 cycles. A single record per CDR3 protein comes from TCRdb applying MiXCR to the 5' RACE reads. The sample has fewer than 1,000,000 distinct CDR3 sequences; around 42% are singletons. This specimen belongs to a study of blood T cells in healthy people across ages. Study-wide results and limits: Older individuals had lower TCR beta diversity per million T cells (the decline was roughly linear).

The CDR3 is 15 amino acids. Germline V lookup: CDR1 PRHDT, CDR2 FYEKMQ (reference sequence). Sample: blood. The chain couples TRBV13 to TRBJ2-5, with D possibly being TRBD2 (6 bases). TRBJ2-7 explains the end of the DNA better; the J call may be wrong. The sequence was collected from a man in his sixties in good health. The CDR3 loop is CASSLGRRDSYEQYF. The CDR3, as DNA: TGTGCCAGCAGCTTAGGCAGGCGGGATTCCTACGAGCAGTACTTC.